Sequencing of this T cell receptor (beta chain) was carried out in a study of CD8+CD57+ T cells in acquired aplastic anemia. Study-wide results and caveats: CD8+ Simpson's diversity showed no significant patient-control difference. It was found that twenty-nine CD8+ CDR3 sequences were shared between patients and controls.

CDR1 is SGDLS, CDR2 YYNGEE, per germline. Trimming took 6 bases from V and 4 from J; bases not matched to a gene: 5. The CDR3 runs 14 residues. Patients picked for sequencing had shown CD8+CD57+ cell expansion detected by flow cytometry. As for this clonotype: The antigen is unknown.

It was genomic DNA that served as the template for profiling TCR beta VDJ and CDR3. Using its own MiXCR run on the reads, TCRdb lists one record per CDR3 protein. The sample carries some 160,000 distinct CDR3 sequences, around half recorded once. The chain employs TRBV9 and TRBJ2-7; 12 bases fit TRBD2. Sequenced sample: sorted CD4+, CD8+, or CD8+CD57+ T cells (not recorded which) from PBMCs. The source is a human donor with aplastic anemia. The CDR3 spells CASIPGLAGYEQYF. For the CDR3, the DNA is TGTGCCAGCATCCCAGGACTAGCGGGGTACGAGCAGTACTTC.